What follows are 14 T cell receptor beta chains derived from one specimen sequenced in a study of shared clonotypes between healthy human individuals (dated by TCRdb to the early 2020s). Libraries were built with the immunoSEQ multiplex PCR assay. TCRdb stores this immuneACCESS table with in-frame sequences only. Part of the clones is absent; in the studies checked, under half of the shortfall reflects unresolved V genes, and no reason is known for the rest. The sample table shows under 750,000 clones, and around 70% are seen once. Together, the top ten hold over 1.5% of the sample. Sequences were obtained from memory CD4+ T cells sorted from blood. Explained via the paper, the cell subset or site label denotes: CD45RA-negative fraction. The source of these receptors is a woman aged 30 to 39 in good health.

The V call is TRBV6-1, the J call TRBJ2-1, with 11 bases identical to TRBD2. Per the germline V gene, CDR1 is MNHNS and CDR2 is SASEGT. After removal of 6 bases from V and 10 bases from J, the junction contained 8 bases not matched to a gene. This CDR3 is 14 amino acids long. The CDR3 coding sequence is TGTGCCAGCAGCACTAGCGGGAGTCGCGGGGAGCAGTTCTTC. This codes for CASSTSGSRGEQFF.

The rearrangement uses TRBV4-1 and TRBJ2-1; weak D call: TRBD2 (6 bases). V lost 1 base to trimming and J lost 3 bases, with 10 bases between them. Per the germline V gene, CDR1 is MGHRA and CDR2 is YSYEKL. The CDR3 is made up of 15 amino acids. CDR3 residues: CASSQVIAVYNEQFF. CDR3 nucleotide sequence: TGCGCCAGCAGCCAAGTGATAGCGGTCTACAATGAGCAGTTCTTC.

J is TRBJ2-7 and V is TRBV19; tentatively, D is TRBD1 or TRBD2 (5 bases each). There are 14 residues in the CDR3. The germline V gene encodes CDR1 LNHDA and CDR2 SQIVND (reference sequence). V shed 5 bases and J shed 6 bases, with 17 bases lying between them. CDR3 amino acids: CASSSWGSWGEQYF. DNA for the CDR3: TGTGCCAGTAGTTCCTGGGGGTCTTGGGGCGAGCAGTACTTC.

This clone was observed a handful of times. This chain uses TRBV7-3 with TRBJ2-5; D is possibly TRBD2 (7 bases). The CDR3 runs to 14 residues. Germline CDR1 and CDR2: SGHTA and FQGTGA. Trimming removed 5 bases at V and 7 bases at J, with 17 bases between. CDR3 protein: CASSLAGDYGTQYF. CDR3 DNA: TGTGCCAGCAGCCTGGCAGGGGACTACGGGACCCAGTACTTC.

The V and J genes are TRBV4-2 and TRBJ1-5; 8 bases line up with TRBD1. The CDR3 consists of 16 residues. The germline gives CDR1 LGHNA, CDR2 YNFKEQ. J was trimmed by 8 bases and V by 6 bases; bases with no gene match: 15. The CDR3 DNA reads as TGTGCCAGCAGACCCGGACAGGGCAGGCGGATGGAGCCCCAGCATTTT. Protein product: CASRPGQGRRMEPQHF.

Note on this clone: At one boundary the junction diverges from the germline segment, which might be a read error. This rearrangement joins TRBV2 to TRBJ2-3; TRBD1 aligns across 7 bases. Germline-derived CDR1 and CDR2 are SNHLY and FYNNEI. This CDR3 comprises 16 residues. The CDR3: CASCEQGPLNTDTQYF. The CDR3 region has the DNA TGTGCCAGCTGTGAACAGGGGCCCCTAAACACAGATACGCAGTATTTT. Full variable domain (remainder filled in from reference TRBV2 and TRBJ2-3): EPEVTQTPSHQVTQMGQEVILRCVPISNHLYFYWYRQILGQKVEFLVSFYNNEISEKSEIFDDQFSVERPDGSNFTLKIRSTKLEDSAMYFCASCEQGPLNTDTQYFGPGTRLTVL.

The V call is TRBV4-1, the J call TRBJ1-2; D ambiguous. CDR1 is MGHRA and CDR2 is YSYEKL in the germline V gene. Trimming left V 2 bases short and J 6 bases short, with 13 bases between. The CDR3 length is 14 residues. CDR3 DNA: TGCGCCAGCAGCCAATCTGATCTGTTGAATGGCTACACCTTC. Protein sequence: CASSQSDLLNGYTF.

The rearrangement uses TRBV30 and TRBJ2-7; D gene uncertain. The CDR3 extends over 13 amino acids. V was clipped by 0 bases and J by 0 bases, with 6 bases between them. Germline V gives CDR1 GTSNPN, CDR2 SVGIG (reference sequence). The CDR3 loop reads CAWSVLSSYEQYF. The CDR3 nucleotides read TGTGCCTGGAGTGTCCTATCCTCCTACGAGCAGTACTTC.

The chain links TRBV19 to TRBJ2-5; 9 bases line up with TRBD1. With 4 bases clipped from V and 5 bases from J, the junction kept 8 bases outside the gene matches. Germline-derived CDR1 and CDR2 are LNHDA and SQIVND (reference sequence). The CDR3 length is 15 residues. For the CDR3, the DNA is TGTGCCAGTAGTAGGACAGGGGCCCCCCTGGAGACCCAGTACTTC. Translation gives CASSRTGAPLETQYF.

This chain uses TRBV6-6 with TRBJ2-5; the match to TRBD2 covers 7 bases. This CDR3 comprises 16 residues. Germline values: CDR1 MNHNY, CDR2 SVGAGI (reference sequence). The ends lost 2 bases at V and 5 bases at J; junction bases unmatched: 11. Here the CDR3 DNA reads TGTGCCAGCAGTTACACAACACTAGCGTCTGGGGAGACCCAGTACTTC. It encodes CASSYTTLASGETQYF.

This clone was observed a few times. The V gene is TRBV7-8, the J gene TRBJ2-7, with D possibly TRBD1 on 5 matching bases. This CDR3 is 14 amino acids long. The germline V gene encodes CDR1 SGHVS and CDR2 FQNEAQ. The germline V and J ends were trimmed by 0 bases and 1 base, with 7 bases remaining between them. The CDR3 protein is CASSLAGQSYEQYF. In nucleotides, the CDR3 is TGTGCCAGCAGCTTAGCGGGGCAGTCCTACGAGCAGTACTTC.

As to this clone: This may come from a read error, since a much larger clone is one base off. The J gene is TRBJ2-7, the V gene TRBV7-2, with 7 bases matching TRBD2. Germline assignment: CDR1 SGHTA and CDR2 FQGNSA. This CDR3 has 14 residues. CDR3 region: CASSFQRDSHEQYF. In DNA, the CDR3 is TGTGCCAGCAGCTTTCAGCGGGACTCCCACGAGCAGTACTTC.

V is TRBV5-1 and J is TRBJ2-7; D is unclear. Trimming removed 1 base from V and 2 bases from J, with 4 bases in between. Per germline, CDR1 SGHRS and CDR2 YFSETQ. This CDR3 spans 12 amino acids. CDR3 nucleotide sequence: TGCGCCAGCAGCTTGCTAGCCTACGAGCAGTACTTC. The encoded protein is CASSLLAYEQYF.

This clone was picked up a small number of times. The chain is built from TRBV19 and TRBJ1-1; no reliable D call. Trimming left V 1 base short and J 0 bases short, with 9 bases between. There are 15 residues in the CDR3. Germline V gene lookup returns CDR1 LNHDA and CDR2 SQIVND (reference sequence). CDR3: CASSIGRGVNTEAFF. The CDR3 DNA is TGTGCCAGTAGTATAGGCCGGGGAGTGAACACTGAAGCTTTCTTT. The entire variable domain, with the rest obtained from reference TRBV19 and TRBJ1-1, is as follows: DGGITQSPKYLFRKEGQNVTLSCEQNLNHDAMYWYRQDPGQGLRLIYYSQIVNDFQKGDIAEGYSVSREKKESFPLTVTSAQKNPTAFYLCASSIGRGVNTEAFFGQGTRLTVV.